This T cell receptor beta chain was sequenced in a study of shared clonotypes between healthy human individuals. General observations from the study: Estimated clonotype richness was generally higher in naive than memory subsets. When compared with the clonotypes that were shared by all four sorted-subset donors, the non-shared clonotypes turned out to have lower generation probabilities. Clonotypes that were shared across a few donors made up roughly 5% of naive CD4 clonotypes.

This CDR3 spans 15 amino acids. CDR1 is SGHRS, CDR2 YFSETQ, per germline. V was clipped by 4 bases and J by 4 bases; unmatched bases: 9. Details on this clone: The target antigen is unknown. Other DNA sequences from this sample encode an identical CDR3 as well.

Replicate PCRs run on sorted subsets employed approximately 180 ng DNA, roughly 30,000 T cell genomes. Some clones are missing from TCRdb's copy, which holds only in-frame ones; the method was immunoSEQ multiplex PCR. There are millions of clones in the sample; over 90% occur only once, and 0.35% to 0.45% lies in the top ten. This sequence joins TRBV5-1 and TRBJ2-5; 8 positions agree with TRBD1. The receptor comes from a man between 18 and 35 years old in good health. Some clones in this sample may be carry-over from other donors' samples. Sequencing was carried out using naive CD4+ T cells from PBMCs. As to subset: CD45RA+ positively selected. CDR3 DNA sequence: TGCGCCAGCAGCCTAGGGACAGGAAGGGGAGAGACCCAGTACTTC. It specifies CASSLGTGRGETQYF.